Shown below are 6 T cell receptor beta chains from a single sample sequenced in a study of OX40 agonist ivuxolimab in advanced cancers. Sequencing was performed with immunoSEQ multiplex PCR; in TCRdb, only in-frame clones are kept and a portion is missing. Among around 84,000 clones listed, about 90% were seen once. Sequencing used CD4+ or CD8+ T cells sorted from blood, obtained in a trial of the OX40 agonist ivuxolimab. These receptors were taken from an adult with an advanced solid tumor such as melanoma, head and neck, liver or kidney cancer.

Here the CDR3 reads CASSLGRLTFEQYF. The CDR3 DNA sequence: TGTGCCAGCAGCTTAGGTCGACTAACTTTCGAGCAGTACTTC. V is TRBV7-2 and J is TRBJ2-7; D possibly corresponds to TRBD2 (5 bases). The CDR3 spans 14 residues. In germline, CDR1 is SGHTA, CDR2 FQGNSA. Trimming left V 1 base short and J 6 bases short, with 13 bases between.

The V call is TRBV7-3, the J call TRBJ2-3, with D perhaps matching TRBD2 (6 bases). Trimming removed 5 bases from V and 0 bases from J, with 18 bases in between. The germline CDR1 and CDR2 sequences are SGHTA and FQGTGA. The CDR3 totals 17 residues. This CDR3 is CASSPRPSGLSTDTQYF. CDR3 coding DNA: TGTGCCAGCAGCCCAAGGCCCAGCGGGCTGAGCACAGATACGCAGTATTTT.

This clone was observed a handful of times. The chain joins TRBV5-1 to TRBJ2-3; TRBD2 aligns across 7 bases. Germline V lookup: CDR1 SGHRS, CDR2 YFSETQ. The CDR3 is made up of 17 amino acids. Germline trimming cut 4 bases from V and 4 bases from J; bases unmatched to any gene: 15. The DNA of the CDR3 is TGCGCCAGCAGCGGAATTAAACTAGCGACACCACCAGATACGCAGTATTTT. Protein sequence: CASSGIKLATPPDTQYF.

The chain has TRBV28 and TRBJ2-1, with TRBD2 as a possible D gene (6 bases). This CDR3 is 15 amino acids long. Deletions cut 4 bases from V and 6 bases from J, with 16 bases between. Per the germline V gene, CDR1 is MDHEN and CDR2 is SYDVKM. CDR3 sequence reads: CASSSAGPSINEQFF. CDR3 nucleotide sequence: TGTGCCAGCAGTTCTGCGGGGCCGTCTATCAATGAGCAGTTCTTC.

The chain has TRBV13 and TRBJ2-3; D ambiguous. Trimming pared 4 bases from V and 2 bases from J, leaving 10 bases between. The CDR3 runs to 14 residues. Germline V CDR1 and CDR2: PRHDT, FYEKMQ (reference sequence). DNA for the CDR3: TGTGCCAGCAGCTCCGGGTCTTCCACAGATACGCAGTATTTT. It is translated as CASSSGSSTDTQYF.

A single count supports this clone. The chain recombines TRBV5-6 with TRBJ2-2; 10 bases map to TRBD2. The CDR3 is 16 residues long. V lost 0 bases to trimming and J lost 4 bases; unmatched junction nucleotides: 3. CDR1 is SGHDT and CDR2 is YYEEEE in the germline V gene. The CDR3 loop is CASSLGLAGVTGELFF. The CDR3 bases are TGTGCCAGCAGCTTGGGCCTAGCGGGAGTCACCGGGGAGCTGTTTTTT.